This is a list of T cell receptor beta chains from one sample in a study of control samples from healthy donors and cancer patients. TCRdb keeps only in-frame clones here, not all; method: immunoSEQ multiplex PCR. The sample includes 84,000 or so clones, 91% seen only once; the top ten take about 15%. The sequencing sample was made of blood. All receptors derive from a man under 40 in good health. Each CDR3 is given with its conserved first and last residue. Where a row states a size, it is once, few, many or the class of an expanded clone; other rows omit it.

v_call clone_size cdr3_aa
TRBV19 once CASTARNRGPNYGYTF
TRBV28 - CASRVDRANTEAFF
TRBV4-2 - CASSQDYGGQETQYF
TRBV2 - CASSLGAYEQYF
TRBV7-8 - CASSLGMGEQYF
TRBV3-1/TRBV3-2 - CASSQDRGGRSYNEQFF
TRBV11-3 - CASSLGGGQSSYEQYF
TRBV3-1/TRBV3-2 - CASSQPWGRGVDTQYF
TRBV7-2 - CASSLSEDTQYF
TRBV29-1 - CSVEHLTGGSVGNTIYF
TRBV28 - CASSLVGQGYNYGYTF
TRBV4-3 - CASSQATGEGGYTF
TRBV5-1 few CASSGLETKNIQYF
TRBV30 - CATEMVTGNTIYF
TRBV5-1 once CASSFSSGGRGRVYEQYF
TRBV7-9 - CASSAGTGFQETQYF
TRBV28 - CASSRGQTGGDGYTF
TRBV6-5 - CASNRVPNEQFF
TRBV20-1 - CSARQGFGYTF
TRBV6-1 few CASSEQAVSPFYEQYF
TRBV28 - CASRSAGTGSYEQYF
TRBV6-1 - CASSEPVRRDGYTF
TRBV19 - CASSTPGTGKNIQYF
TRBV7-9 - CASSLAGQAREEQYF